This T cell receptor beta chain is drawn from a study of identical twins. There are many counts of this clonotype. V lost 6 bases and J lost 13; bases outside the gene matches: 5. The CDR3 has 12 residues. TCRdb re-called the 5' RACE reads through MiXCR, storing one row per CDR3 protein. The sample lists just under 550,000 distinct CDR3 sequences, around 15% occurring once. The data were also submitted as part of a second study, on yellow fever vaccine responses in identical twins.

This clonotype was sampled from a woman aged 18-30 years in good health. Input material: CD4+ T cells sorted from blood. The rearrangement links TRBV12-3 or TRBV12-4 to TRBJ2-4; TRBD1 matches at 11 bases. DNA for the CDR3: TGTGCCAGCAGCCGTGGACAGGGGGCCCAGTACTTC. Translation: CASSRGQGAQYF.